The clone carrying this T cell receptor (beta chain) was detected only once. Its specificity is unknown. The record originates from a study of T cells after yellow fever vaccination. The 5'RACE template-switching step produced TCR cDNA and added a universal primer site and UMIs. MiXCR, run by TCRdb on the 5' RACE reads, gives a single entry per CDR3 protein. The profile covers fewer than 650,000 distinct CDR3 sequences, with about a fifth appearing a single time and 16% taken by the ten largest. General study findings and limits: Of the clonotypes, a small share occurred in both CD4 and CD8 compartments. Weaker, the secondary response peaked sooner, at day 5 versus 15.

With 2 bases removed from V and 3 bases from J, the gap between germline ends came to 11 bases. The CDR3 length is 15 residues. Germline V gives CDR1 SGHVS, CDR2 FQNEAQ. The TCR comes from a man between 18 and 29 years old who received the YFV17D yellow fever vaccine. This chain links TRBV7-8 with TRBJ2-1; D is uncertain. The material sequenced was PBMCs, taken approximately 22 days after the first yellow fever vaccination. The CDR3 reads CASSLRVTVYNEQFF. The CDR3 DNA is TGTGCCAGCAGCTTAAGGGTCACGGTCTACAATGAGCAGTTCTTC.